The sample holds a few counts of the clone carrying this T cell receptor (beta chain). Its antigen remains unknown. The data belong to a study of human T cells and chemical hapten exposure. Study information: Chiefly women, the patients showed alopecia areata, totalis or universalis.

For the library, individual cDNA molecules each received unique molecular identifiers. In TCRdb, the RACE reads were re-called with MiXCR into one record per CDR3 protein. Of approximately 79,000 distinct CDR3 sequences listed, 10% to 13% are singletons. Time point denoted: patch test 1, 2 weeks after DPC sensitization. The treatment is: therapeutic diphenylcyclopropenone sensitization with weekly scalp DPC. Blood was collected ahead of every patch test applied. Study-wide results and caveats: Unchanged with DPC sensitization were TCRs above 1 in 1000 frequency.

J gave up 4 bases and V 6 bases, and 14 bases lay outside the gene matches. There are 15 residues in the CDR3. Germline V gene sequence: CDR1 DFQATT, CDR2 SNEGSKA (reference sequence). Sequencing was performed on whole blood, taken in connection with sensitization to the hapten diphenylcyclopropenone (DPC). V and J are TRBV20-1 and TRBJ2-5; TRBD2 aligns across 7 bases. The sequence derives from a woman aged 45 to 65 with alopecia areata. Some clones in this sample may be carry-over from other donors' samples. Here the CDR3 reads CSAPGRGGSAETQYF. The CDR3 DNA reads TGCAGTGCCCCGGGACGGGGCGGGAGCGCAGAGACCCAGTACTTC.